Below, 16 T cell receptor beta chains from the same sample are listed, as sequenced in a study of early T cells in non-severe SARS-CoV-2 infection. Each CDR3 protein is one row after TCRdb ran MiXCR on the 5' RACE reads. The table shows roughly 70,000 distinct CDR3 sequences, with approximately 13% occurring only once. The source material was whole blood. These receptors all come from an adult who was a healthcare worker with PCR-confirmed SARS-CoV-2 infection or an uninfected control (not recorded which).

This clonotype was detected many times. V gene TRBV11-2 combines with J gene TRBJ2-1, with 8 bases identical to TRBD2. The CDR3 is made up of 15 amino acids. Germline trimming cut 0 bases from V and 4 bases from J; bases unmatched to any gene: 2. Germline V lookup: CDR1 SGHAT, CDR2 FQNNGV. CDR3 DNA sequence: TGTGCCAGCAGCTTAGATGCTAGCGGGTACAATGAGCAGTTCTTC. As protein: CASSLDASGYNEQFF.

The chain uses TRBV12-3 or TRBV12-4 and TRBJ1-6, with 7 positions matching TRBD1. The CDR3 is made up of 11 amino acids. The trim removed 6 bases at V and 15 bases at J, leaving 5 bases unmatched. The CDR3 protein is CASSSDRVLHF. Written as DNA, the CDR3 is TGTGCCAGCAGCTCCGACAGGGTCCTCCACTTT.

This clonotype was found a few times. The chain is built from TRBV11-2 and TRBJ2-7, with no clear D. This CDR3 is built from 13 residues. CDR1 SGHAT and CDR2 FQNNGV come from the germline V gene. Trimming took off 5 bases at V and 1 base at J, with 9 bases between the two ends. The CDR3 DNA is TGTGCCAGCAGCGTCAGTAGGTCCTACGAGCAGTACTTC. Translation: CASSVSRSYEQYF.

This clonotype was found once. The V gene is TRBV7-9, the J gene TRBJ1-2, with D perhaps matching TRBD1 (6 bases). There are 14 residues in the CDR3. Per the germline V gene, CDR1 is SEHNR and CDR2 is FQNEAQ (reference sequence). V lost 1 base and J lost 4, with 10 bases in between. The CDR3 is CASSLGRGSYGYTF. In DNA, the CDR3 is TGTGCCAGCAGCTTAGGCAGGGGAAGCTATGGCTACACCTTC. Looking up the rest from reference TRBV7-9 and TRBJ1-2 gives the full variable domain: DTGVSQNPRHKITKRGQNVTFRCDPISEHNRLYWYRQTLGQGPEFLTYFQNEAQLEKSRLLSDRFSAERPKGSFSTLEIQRTEQGDSAMYLCASSLGRGSYGYTFGSGTRLTVV.

The rearrangement joins TRBV6-2 or TRBV6-3 to TRBJ2-2, with D unclear. V lost 2 bases and J 3 bases, leaving 4 bases between the germline ends. The CDR3 runs 13 residues. Looked up from germline, CDR1 is MNHEY and CDR2 is SVGEGT. The CDR3 nucleotides are TGTGCCAGCAGTTACCTAGACACCGGGGAGCTGTTTTTT. Protein product: CASSYLDTGELFF.

This clonotype was counted ten times or more. This chain joins TRBV27 and TRBJ1-1; 9 nucleotides align to TRBD1. The CDR3 extends over 15 amino acids. Germline V CDR1 and CDR2: MNHEY, SMNVEV (reference sequence). J gave up 3 bases and V 0 bases, and 2 bases lay outside the gene matches. CDR3 sequence: CASSLSTGGYTEAFF. The CDR3 DNA reads TGTGCCAGCAGTTTATCGACAGGGGGGTACACTGAAGCTTTCTTT.

This clonotype came up a few times. V and J are TRBV7-9 and TRBJ1-1; 8 nucleotides line up with TRBD1. Trimming took 0 bases from V and 8 from J; bases not matched to a gene: 8. Germline V gene data show CDR1 as SEHNR and CDR2 as FQNEAQ (reference sequence). The CDR3 is 15 amino acids. The CDR3 sequence is CASSLAIGDRREAFF. The CDR3 nucleotides are TGTGCCAGCAGCTTAGCGATCGGGGACAGGCGAGAAGCTTTCTTT. The full variable domain, completed using reference TRBV7-9 and TRBJ1-1, is DTGVSQNPRHKITKRGQNVTFRCDPISEHNRLYWYRQTLGQGPEFLTYFQNEAQLEKSRLLSDRFSAERPKGSFSTLEIQRTEQGDSAMYLCASSLAIGDRREAFFGQGTRLTVV.

This clonotype was counted only a few times. The chain couples TRBV9 to TRBJ2-3; D not resolved. Per germline, CDR1 SGDLS and CDR2 YYNGEE. Trimming took off 0 bases at V and 5 bases at J, with 4 bases between the two ends. The CDR3 covers 12 residues. The CDR3 is CASSVVGDTQYF. Written as DNA, the CDR3 is TGTGCCAGCAGCGTAGTGGGAGATACGCAGTATTTT.

This clonotype was recorded many times. J is TRBJ1-5 and V is TRBV29-1; D is undetermined. Germline values: CDR1 SQVTM, CDR2 ANQGSEA. The CDR3 length is 8 residues. Trimming cost V 3 bases and J 9 bases, with 0 bases left between them. CDR3 sequence: CSVEPQHF. The DNA of the CDR3 is TGCAGCGTTGAGCCCCAGCATTTT.

This clonotype was detected ten times or more. This sequence joins TRBV12-3 or TRBV12-4 and TRBJ2-5, with a tentative D call TRBD1 (5 bases). This CDR3 has 14 residues. The V gene lost 6 bases and the J gene lost 5 bases, with 16 bases spanning the gap. CDR3 region: CASRDQGFEETQYF. Here the CDR3 DNA reads TGTGCCAGCAGGGACCAGGGATTTGAGGAGACCCAGTACTTC.

J is TRBJ1-3 and V is TRBV6-6; D gene unclear. Trimming cost V 7 bases and J 2 bases, with 6 bases left between them. The CDR3 loop spans 12 amino acids. CDR1 is MNHNY and CDR2 is SVGAGI in the germline V gene (reference sequence). The CDR3 reads CASTSTGNTIYF. The CDR3 DNA is TGTGCCAGCACCTCTACTGGAAACACCATATATTTT.

At least ten counts were recorded for this clonotype. The chain links TRBV21-1 to TRBJ1-2. TRBV21-1 is recorded as a pseudogene. The CDR3 loop spans 14 amino acids. CDR3: CASSKGSHYYGYTF. CDR3 bases: TGTGCCAGCAGCAAGGGCAGTCATTACTATGGCTACACCTTC.

This clonotype was seen more than once but under ten times. V and J are TRBV7-6 and TRBJ2-1; 9 nucleotides agree with TRBD2. V lost 2 bases and J lost 4; bases outside the gene matches: 6. The CDR3 length is 16 residues. Germline V CDR1 and CDR2: SGHVS, FNYEAQ. CDR3 loop: CASSLSSSGGYNEQFF. CDR3 in DNA: TGTGCCAGCAGCTTAAGTAGTAGCGGGGGTTACAATGAGCAGTTCTTC.

This clonotype was found many times. This sequence joins TRBV5-1 and TRBJ2-5, with TRBD2 identical over 10 bases. The CDR3 has 16 amino acids. Germline CDR1 and CDR2: SGHRS and YFSETQ. V was clipped by 4 bases and J by 2 bases; unmatched bases: 8. The CDR3 sequence: CASSAGLANRQETQYF. CDR3 nucleotide sequence: TGCGCCAGCAGCGCGGGACTAGCGAACCGACAAGAGACCCAGTACTTC.

The V and J genes are TRBV29-1 and TRBJ1-4; D is undetermined. The germline V gene encodes CDR1 SQVTM and CDR2 ANQGSEA. The CDR3 sequence is 14 residues long. V gave up 6 bases and J gave up 3 bases, with 14 bases separating them. The CDR3 is CSVERVLANEKLFF. The DNA for the CDR3 is TGCAGCGTGGAGAGGGTTCTGGCTAATGAAAAACTGTTTTTT.

This clonotype was observed a handful of times. The chain employs TRBV7-9 and TRBJ2-4, with 7 bases fitting TRBD1. V lost 5 bases and J lost 2; bases outside the gene matches: 3. This CDR3 has 14 amino acids. Germline CDR1 is SEHNR and CDR2 is FQNEAQ (reference sequence). CDR3 loop: CASSRDSTKNIQYF. The DNA of the CDR3 is TGTGCCAGCAGCCGGGACAGTACCAAAAACATTCAGTACTTC.